The next 2 T cell receptor beta chains were all read from a single sample in a study of blood T cell repertoires in COVID-19. Here immunoSEQ multiplex PCR was the method, and the copy in TCRdb shows in-frame clones only, minus some. The sample has 200,000 or so clones, roughly 80% seen once; the top ten hold 4% to 5.5%. The sample consisted of peripheral blood. These receptors all come from a human donor in a cohort sampled during active COVID-19.

This clone was detected a few times. The rearrangement joins TRBV24-1 to TRBJ2-7; no clear D. The length of the CDR3 is 11 residues. The germline V gene encodes CDR1 KGHDR and CDR2 SFDVKD. V lost 5 bases and J lost 3, with 4 bases in between. The CDR3 coding sequence is TGTGCCACCAGTGGCGGCTACGAGCAGTACTTC. Amino acid sequence: CATSGGYEQYF.

The rearrangement joins TRBV11-2 to TRBJ1-6, with 8 bases that match TRBD1. Germline CDR1 is SGHAT and CDR2 is FQNNGV. With 1 base clipped from V and 9 bases from J, the junction kept 11 bases outside the gene matches. The CDR3 contains 17 residues. The CDR3 here is CASSLAVTRGQPSPLHF. Here the CDR3 DNA reads TGTGCCAGCAGCTTAGCCGTTACCAGGGGGCAACCTTCACCCCTCCACTTT. The full variable domain, rest sourced from reference TRBV11-2 and TRBJ1-6, is EAGVAQSPRYKIIEKRQSVAFWCNPISGHATLYWYQQILGQGPKLLIQFQNNGVVDDSQLPKDRFSAERLKGVDSTLKIQPAKLEDSAVYLCASSLAVTRGQPSPLHFGNGTRLTVT.